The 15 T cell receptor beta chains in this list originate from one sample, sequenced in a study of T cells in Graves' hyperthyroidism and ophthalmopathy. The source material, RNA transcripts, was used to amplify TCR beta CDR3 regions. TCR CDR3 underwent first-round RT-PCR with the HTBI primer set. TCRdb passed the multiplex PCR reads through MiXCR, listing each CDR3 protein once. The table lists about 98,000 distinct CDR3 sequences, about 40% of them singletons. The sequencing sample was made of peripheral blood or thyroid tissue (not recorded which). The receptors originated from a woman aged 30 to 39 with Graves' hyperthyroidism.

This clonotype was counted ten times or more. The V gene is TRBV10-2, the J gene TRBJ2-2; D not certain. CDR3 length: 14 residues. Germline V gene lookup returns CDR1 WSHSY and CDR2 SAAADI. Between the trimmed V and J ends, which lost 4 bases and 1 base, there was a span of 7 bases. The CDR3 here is CASSVYLNTGELFF. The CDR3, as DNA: TGCGCCAGCAGTGTATATCTGAACACCGGGGAGCTGTTTTTT.

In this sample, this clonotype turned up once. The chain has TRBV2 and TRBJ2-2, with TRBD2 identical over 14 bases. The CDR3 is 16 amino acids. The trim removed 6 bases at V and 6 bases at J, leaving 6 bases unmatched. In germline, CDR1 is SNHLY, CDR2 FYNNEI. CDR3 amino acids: CASREGLAGVPGELFF. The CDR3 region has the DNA TGTGCCAGCAGGGAGGGACTAGCGGGAGTCCCCGGGGAGCTGTTTTTT.

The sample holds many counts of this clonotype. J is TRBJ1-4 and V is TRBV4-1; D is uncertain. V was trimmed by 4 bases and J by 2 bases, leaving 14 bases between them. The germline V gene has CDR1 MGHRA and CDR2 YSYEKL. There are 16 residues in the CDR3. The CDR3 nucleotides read TGCGCCAGCAGCCTTCTGAACACAGTTACTAATGAAAAACTGTTTTTT. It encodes CASSLLNTVTNEKLFF.

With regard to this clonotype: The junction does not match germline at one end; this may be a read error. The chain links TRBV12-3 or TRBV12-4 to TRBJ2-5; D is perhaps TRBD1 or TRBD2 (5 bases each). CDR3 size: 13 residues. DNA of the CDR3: TGTGCCAGCAGTCCGGGACCACAAGGGACCCAGTACTTC. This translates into CASSPGPQGTQYF.

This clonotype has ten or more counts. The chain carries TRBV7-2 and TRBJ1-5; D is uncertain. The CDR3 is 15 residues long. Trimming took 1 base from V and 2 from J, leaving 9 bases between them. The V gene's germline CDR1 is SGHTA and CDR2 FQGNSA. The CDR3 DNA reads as TGTGCCAGCAGCTTAGAGGCTAATCGCAATCAGCCCCAGCATTTT. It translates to CASSLEANRNQPQHF.

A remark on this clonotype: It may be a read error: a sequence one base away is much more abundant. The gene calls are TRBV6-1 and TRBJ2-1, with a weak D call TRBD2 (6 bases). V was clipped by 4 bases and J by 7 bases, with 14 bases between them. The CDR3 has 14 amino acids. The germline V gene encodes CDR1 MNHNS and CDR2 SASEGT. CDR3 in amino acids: CASSARLGLNEQFF. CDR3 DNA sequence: TGTGCCAGCAGTGCTCGACTAGGTCTGAATGAGCAGTTCTTC.

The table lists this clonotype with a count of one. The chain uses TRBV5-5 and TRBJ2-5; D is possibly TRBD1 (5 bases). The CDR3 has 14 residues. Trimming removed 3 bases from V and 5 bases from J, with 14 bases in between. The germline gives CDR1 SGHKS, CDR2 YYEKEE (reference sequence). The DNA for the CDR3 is TGTGCCAGCAGCTGGGGCCCTGGTCGGGAGACCCAGTACTTC. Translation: CASSWGPGRETQYF. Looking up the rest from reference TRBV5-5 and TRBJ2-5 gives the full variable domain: DAGVTQSPTHLIKTRGQQVTLRCSPISGHKSVSWYQQVLGQGPQFIFQYYEKEERGRGNFPDRFSARQFPNYSSELNVNALLLGDSALYLCASSWGPGRETQYFGPGTRLLVL.

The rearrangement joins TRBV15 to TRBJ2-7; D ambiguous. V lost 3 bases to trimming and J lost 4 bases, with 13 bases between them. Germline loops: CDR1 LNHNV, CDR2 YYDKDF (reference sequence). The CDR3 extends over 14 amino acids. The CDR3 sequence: CATSSPSVLYEQYF. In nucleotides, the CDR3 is TGTGCCACCAGCAGCCCCTCCGTTCTTTACGAGCAGTACTTC.

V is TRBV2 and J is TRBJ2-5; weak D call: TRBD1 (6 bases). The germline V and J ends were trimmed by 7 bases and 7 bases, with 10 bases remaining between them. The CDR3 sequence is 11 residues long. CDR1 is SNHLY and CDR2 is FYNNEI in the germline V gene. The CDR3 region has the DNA TGTGCCAGCAAGCAGGGGTGGACCCAGTACTTC. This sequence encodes CASKQGWTQYF.

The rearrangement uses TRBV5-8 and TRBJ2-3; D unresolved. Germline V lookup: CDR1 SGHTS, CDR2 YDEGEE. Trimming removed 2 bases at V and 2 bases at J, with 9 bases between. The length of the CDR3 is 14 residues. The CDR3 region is CASSFLGVTDTQYF. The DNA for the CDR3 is TGTGCCAGCAGCTTCCTTGGGGTCACAGATACGCAGTATTTT.

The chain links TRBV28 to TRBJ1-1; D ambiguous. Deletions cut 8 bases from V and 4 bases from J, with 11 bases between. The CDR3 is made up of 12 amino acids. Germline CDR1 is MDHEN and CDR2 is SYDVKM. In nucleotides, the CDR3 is TGTGCCAGCGAAAGGTCGGCCACTGAAGCTTTCTTT. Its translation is CASERSATEAFF.

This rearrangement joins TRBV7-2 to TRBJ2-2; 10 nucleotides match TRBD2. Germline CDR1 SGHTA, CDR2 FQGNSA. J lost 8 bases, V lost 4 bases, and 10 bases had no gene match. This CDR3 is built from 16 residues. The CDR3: CASSSTGLAREGELFF. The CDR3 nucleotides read TGTGCCAGCAGCTCCACGGGACTAGCGAGGGAAGGGGAGCTGTTTTTT.

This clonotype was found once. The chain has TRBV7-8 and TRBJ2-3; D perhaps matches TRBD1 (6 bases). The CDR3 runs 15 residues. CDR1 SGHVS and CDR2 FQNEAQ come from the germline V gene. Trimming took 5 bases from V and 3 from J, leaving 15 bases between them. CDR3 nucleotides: TGTGCCAGCAGCCCGGGTCCAGGGGCGACAGATACGCAGTATTTT. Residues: CASSPGPGATDTQYF.

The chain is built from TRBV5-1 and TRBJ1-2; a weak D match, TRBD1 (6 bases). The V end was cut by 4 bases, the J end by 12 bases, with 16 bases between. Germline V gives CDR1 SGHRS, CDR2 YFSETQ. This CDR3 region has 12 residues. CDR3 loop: CASSPGGGGDTF. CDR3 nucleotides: TGCGCCAGCAGCCCCGGAGGCGGGGGCGACACCTTC.

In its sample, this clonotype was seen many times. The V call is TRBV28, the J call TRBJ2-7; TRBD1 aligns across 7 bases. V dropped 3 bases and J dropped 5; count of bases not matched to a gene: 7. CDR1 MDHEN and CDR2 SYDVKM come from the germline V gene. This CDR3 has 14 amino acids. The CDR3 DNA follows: TGTGCCAGCAGTTTCGACAGGGTGCGAAACGAGCAGTACTTC. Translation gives CASSFDRVRNEQYF.